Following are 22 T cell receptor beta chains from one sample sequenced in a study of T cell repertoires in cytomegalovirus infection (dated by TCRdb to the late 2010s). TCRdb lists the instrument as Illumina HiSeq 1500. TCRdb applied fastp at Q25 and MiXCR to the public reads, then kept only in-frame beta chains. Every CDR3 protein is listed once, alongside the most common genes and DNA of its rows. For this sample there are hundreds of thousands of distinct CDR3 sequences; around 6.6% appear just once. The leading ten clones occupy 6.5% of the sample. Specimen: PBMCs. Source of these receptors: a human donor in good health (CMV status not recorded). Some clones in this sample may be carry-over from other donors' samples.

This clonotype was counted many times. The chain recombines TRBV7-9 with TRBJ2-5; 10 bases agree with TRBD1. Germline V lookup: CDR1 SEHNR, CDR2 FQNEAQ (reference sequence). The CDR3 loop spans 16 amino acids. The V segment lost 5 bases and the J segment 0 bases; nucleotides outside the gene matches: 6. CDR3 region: CASSRRDRGDQETQYF. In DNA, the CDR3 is TGTGCCAGCAGCCGCCGGGACAGGGGTGACCAAGAGACCCAGTACTTC.

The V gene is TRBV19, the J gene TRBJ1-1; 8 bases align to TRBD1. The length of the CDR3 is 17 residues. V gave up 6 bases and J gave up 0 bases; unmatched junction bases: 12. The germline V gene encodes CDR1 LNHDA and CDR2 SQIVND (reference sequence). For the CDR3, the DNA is TGTGCCAGTAGAGTATCCCCCTGGGACAGGCTGAACACTGAAGCTTTCTTT. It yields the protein CASRVSPWDRLNTEAFF.

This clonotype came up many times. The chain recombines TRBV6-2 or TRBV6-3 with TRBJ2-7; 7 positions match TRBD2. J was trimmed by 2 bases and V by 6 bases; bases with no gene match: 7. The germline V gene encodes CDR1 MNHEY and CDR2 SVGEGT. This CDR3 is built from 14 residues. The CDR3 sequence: CASSSTSLAYEQYF. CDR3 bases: TGTGCCAGCAGCTCGACTAGCCTAGCCTACGAGCAGTACTTC.

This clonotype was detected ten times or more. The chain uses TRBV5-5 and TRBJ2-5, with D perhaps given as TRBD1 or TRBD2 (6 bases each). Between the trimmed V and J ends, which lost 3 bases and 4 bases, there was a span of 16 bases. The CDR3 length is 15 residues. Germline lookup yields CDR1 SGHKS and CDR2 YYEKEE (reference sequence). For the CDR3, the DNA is TGTGCCAGCAGCTGGGCCCCGGAGGGGGGAGAGACCCAGTACTTC. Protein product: CASSWAPEGGETQYF.

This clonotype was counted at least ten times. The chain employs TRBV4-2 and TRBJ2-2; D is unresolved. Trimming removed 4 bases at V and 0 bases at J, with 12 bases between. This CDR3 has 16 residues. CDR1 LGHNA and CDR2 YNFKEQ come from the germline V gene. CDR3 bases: TGTGCCAGCAGCCCAGGAATCAGGACGAACACCGGGGAGCTGTTTTTT. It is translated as CASSPGIRTNTGELFF.

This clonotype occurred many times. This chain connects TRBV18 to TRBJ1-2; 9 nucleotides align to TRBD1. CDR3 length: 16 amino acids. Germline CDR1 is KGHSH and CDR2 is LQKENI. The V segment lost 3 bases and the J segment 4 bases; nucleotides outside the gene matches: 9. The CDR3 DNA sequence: TGTGCCAGCTCACCGACGCCGGGACAGGGAACCTATGGCTACACCTTC. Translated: CASSPTPGQGTYGYTF.

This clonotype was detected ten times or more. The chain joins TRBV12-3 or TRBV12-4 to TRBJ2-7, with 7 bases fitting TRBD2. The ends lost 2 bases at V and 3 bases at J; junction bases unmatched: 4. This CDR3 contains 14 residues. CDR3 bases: TGTGCCAGCAGTTTAAGCGGGACCTTCTACGAGCAGTACTTC. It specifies CASSLSGTFYEQYF.

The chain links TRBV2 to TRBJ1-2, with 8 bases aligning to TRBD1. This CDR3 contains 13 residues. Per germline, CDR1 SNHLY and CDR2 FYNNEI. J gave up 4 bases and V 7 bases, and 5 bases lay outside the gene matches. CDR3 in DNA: TGTGCCAGCACTACCGACAGGGGCTATGGCTACACCTTC. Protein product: CASTTDRGYGYTF.

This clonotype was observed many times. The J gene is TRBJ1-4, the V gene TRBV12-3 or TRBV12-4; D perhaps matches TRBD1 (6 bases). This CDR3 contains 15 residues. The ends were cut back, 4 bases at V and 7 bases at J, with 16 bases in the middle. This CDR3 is CASSSEGVRGEKLFF. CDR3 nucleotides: TGTGCCAGCAGTTCCGAGGGGGTGAGGGGTGAAAAACTGTTTTTT.

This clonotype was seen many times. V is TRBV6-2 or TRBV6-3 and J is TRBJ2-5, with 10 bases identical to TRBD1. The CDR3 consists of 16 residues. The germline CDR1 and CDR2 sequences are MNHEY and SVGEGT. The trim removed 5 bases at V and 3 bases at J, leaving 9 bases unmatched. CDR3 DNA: TGTGCCAGCAGTCCTGGACAGGGGGTGAGAGAAGAGACCCAGTACTTC. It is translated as CASSPGQGVREETQYF.

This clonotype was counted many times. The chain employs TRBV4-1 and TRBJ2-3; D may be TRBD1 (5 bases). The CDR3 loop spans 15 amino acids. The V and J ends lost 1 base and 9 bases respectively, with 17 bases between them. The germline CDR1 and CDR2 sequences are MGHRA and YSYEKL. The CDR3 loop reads CASSQVADSAGTQYF. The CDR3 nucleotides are TGCGCCAGCAGCCAAGTCGCTGACTCAGCAGGGACGCAGTATTTT.

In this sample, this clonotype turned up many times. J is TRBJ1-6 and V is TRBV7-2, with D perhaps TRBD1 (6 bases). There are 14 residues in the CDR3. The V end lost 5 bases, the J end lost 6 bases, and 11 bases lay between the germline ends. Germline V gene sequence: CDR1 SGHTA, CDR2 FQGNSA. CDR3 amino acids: CASSHEGGNSPLHF. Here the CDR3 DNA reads TGTGCCAGCAGCCACGAAGGGGGTAATTCACCCCTCCACTTT.

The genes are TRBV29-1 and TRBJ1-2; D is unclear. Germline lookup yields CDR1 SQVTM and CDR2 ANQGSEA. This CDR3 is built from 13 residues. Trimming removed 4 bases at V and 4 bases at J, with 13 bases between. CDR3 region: CSVGGGPAYGYTF. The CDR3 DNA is TGCAGCGTTGGAGGCGGCCCGGCCTATGGCTACACCTTC.

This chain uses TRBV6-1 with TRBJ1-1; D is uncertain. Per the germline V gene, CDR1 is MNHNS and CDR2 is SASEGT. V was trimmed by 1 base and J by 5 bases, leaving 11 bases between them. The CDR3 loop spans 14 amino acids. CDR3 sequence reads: CASSEEGRLTEAFF. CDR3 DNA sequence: TGTGCCAGCAGTGAAGAAGGCAGGTTGACTGAAGCTTTCTTT.

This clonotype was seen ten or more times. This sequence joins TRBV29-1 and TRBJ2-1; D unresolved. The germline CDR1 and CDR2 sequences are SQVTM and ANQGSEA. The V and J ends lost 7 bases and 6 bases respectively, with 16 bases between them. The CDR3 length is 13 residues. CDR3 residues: CSALGVGLNEQFF. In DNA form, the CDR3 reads TGCAGCGCTCTAGGTGTAGGTCTCAATGAGCAGTTCTTC.

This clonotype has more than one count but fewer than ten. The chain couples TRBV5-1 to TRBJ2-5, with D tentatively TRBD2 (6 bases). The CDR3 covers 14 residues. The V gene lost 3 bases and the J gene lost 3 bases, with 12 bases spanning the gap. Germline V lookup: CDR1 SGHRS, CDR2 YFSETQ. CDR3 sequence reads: CASSSSLAEETQYF. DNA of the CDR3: TGCGCCAGCAGCTCATCCTTAGCGGAAGAGACCCAGTACTTC.

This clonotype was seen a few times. CDR3 amino acids: CASRGDGQETQYF. CDR3 nucleotide sequence: TGTGCCAGCCGCGGGGACGGTCAAGAGACCCAGTACTTC. V gene TRBV25-1 combines with J gene TRBJ2-5; possible D gene TRBD2, 6 bases. Germline-derived CDR1 and CDR2 are MGHDK and SYGVNS. V lost 8 bases to trimming and J lost 2 bases, with 12 bases between them. The CDR3 runs 13 residues.

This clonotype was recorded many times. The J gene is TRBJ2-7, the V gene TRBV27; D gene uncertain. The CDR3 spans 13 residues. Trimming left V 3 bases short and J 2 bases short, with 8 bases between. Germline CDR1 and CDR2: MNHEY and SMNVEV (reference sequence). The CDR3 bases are TGTGCCAGCAGTTTCGGGCCCACCTACGAGCAGTACTTC. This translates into CASSFGPTYEQYF.

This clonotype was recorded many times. CDR3 in amino acids: CASNDMNTEAFF. Here the CDR3 DNA reads TGTGCCAGCAACGATATGAACACTGAAGCTTTCTTT. This sequence joins TRBV6-2 or TRBV6-3 and TRBJ1-1; D is undetermined. Trimming left V 7 bases short and J 0 bases short, with 6 bases between. Germline assignment: CDR1 MNHEY and CDR2 SVGEGT. This CDR3 has 12 amino acids.

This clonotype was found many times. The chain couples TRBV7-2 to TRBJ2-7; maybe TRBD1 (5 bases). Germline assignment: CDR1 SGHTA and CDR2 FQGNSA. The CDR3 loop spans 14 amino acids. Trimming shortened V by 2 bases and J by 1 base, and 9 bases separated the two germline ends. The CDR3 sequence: CASSLYSGSYEQYF. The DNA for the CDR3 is TGTGCCAGCAGCTTATATTCAGGGTCCTACGAGCAGTACTTC.

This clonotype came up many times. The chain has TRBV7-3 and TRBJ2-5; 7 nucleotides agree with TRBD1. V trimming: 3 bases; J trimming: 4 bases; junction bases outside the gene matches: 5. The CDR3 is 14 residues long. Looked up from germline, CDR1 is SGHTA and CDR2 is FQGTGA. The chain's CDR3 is CASSFTGAAETQYF. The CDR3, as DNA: TGTGCCAGCAGCTTCACAGGGGCGGCAGAGACCCAGTACTTC.

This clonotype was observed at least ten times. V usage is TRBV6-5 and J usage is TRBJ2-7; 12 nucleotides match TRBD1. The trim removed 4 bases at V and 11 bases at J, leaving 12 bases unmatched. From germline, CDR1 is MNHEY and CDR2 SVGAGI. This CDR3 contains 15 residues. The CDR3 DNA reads TGTGCCAGCAGTTCGGGGACAGGGGGCTTGAGATTTGAGTACTTC. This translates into CASSSGTGGLRFEYF.